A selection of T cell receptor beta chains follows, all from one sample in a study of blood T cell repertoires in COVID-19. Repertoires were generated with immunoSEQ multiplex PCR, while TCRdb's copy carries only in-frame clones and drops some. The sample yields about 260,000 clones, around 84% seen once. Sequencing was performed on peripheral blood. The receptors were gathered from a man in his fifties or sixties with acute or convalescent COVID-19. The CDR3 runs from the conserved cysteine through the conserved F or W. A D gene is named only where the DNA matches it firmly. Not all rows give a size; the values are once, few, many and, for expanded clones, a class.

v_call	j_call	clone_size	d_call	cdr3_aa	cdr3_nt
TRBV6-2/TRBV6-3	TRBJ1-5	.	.	CASSGINRAQPQHF	TGTGCCAGCAGTGGGATAAACAGGGCTCAGCCCCAGCATTTT
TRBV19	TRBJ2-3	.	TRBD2	CASSIVPRVRTAGDTDTQYF	TGTGCCAGTAGTATAGTTCCGAGGGTCCGGACCGCGGGGGACACAGATACGCAGTATTTT
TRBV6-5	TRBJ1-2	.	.	CASTPAASPNYGYTF	TGTGCCAGTACCCCAGCCGCTAGTCCTAACTATGGCTACACCTTC
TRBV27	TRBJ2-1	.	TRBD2	CASSPLGTSGGPSYNEQFF	TGTGCCAGCAGTCCCTTAGGGACTAGCGGGGGGCCCTCCTACAATGAGCAGTTCTTC
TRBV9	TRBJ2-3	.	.	CASSAGVGYTGTDTQYF	TGTGCCAGCAGCGCCGGGGTAGGCTACACGGGCACAGATACGCAGTATTTT
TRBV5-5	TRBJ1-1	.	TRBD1	CASGIQGAPVTEAFF	TGTGCCAGCGGAATACAGGGGGCCCCCGTCACTGAAGCTTTCTTT
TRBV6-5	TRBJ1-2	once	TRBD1	CASRTGHYGYTF	TGTGCCAGCAGGACAGGGCACTATGGCTACACCTTC
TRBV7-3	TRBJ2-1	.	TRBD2	CASSPSGMSYNEQFF	TGTGCCAGCAGCCCGAGCGGGATGTCCTACAATGAGCAGTTCTTC
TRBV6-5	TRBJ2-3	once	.	CASSYSGRGSTDTQYF	TGTGCCAGCAGTTACTCCGGCAGGGGAAGCACAGATACGCAGTATTTT
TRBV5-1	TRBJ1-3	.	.	CASSSPEEEPGNTIYF	TGCGCCAGCAGCTCCCCCGAGGAAGAACCTGGAAACACCATATATTTT
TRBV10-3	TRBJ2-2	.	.	CAITGRANTGELFF	TGTGCCATCACGGGCAGGGCGAACACCGGGGAGCTGTTTTTT
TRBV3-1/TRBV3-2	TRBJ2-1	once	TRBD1	CASSHNRDRVYNEQFF	TGTGCCAGCAGCCACAACCGGGACAGGGTGTACAATGAGCAGTTCTTC
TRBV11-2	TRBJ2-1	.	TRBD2	CASTLPQTSGWNEQFF	TGTGCCAGCACCCTTCCACAGACTAGCGGGTGGAATGAGCAGTTCTTC
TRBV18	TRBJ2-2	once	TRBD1	CASSLQPGQGSNTGELFF	TGTGCCAGCTCATTACAGCCGGGACAGGGATCGAACACCGGGGAGCTGTTTTTT
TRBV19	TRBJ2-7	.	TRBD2	CASSSSGLPYEQYF	TGTGCCAGTAGTAGTAGCGGGCTACCCTACGAGCAGTACTTC
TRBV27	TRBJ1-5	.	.	CASSRLQGMGNQPQHF	TGTGCCAGCAGTCGGCTACAGGGTATGGGCAATCAGCCCCAGCATTTT
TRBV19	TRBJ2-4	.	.	CASSAAGAKNIQYF	TGTGCCAGTAGTGCCGCGGGGGCCAAAAACATTCAGTACTTC
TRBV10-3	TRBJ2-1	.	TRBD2	CAISLGLAGLEQFF	TGTGCCATCAGTCTAGGACTAGCGGGTTTGGAGCAGTTCTTC
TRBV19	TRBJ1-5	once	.	CASRAQGGNGMSNQPQHF	TGTGCCAGTAGAGCCCAAGGGGGAAACGGGATGAGCAATCAGCCCCAGCATTTT
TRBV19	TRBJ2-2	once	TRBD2	CASRNRGRGGTGELFF	TGTGCCAGTCGTAATCGCGGGAGGGGGGGCACCGGGGAGCTGTTTTTT
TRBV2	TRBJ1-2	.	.	CASSEASRGYTF	TGTGCCAGCAGTGAAGCGTCGAGGGGCTACACCTTC
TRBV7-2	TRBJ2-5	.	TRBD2	CASSFLAGGYQETQYF	TGTGCCAGCAGTTTCCTAGCGGGGGGTTACCAAGAGACCCAGTACTTC
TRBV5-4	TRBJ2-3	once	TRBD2	CASSSGEGRADTQYF	TGTGCCAGCAGCTCCGGGGAGGGCCGGGCAGATACGCAGTATTTT
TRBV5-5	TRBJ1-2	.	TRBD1	CASSLDRGPGYGYTF	TGTGCCAGCAGCTTGGACAGGGGCCCTGGGTATGGCTACACCTTC
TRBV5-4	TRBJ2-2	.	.	CASSLGLGGGANTGELFF	TGTGCCAGCAGCTTGGGCCTCGGGGGAGGAGCGAACACCGGGGAGCTGTTTTTT
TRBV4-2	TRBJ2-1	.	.	CASSQDRGPYNEQFF	TGTGCCAGCAGCCAAGACAGGGGCCCCTACAATGAGCAGTTCTTC
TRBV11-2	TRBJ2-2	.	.	CASSLVVFKGATGELFF	TGTGCCAGCAGCTTAGTCGTGTTTAAAGGGGCCACCGGGGAGCTGTTTTTT
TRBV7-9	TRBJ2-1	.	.	CASTGWGYLYNEQFF	TGTGCCAGCACCGGTTGGGGCTACCTATACAATGAGCAGTTCTTC
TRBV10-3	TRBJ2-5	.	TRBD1	CAITPDRGYQETQYF	TGTGCCATCACTCCGGACAGGGGGTACCAAGAGACCCAGTACTTC
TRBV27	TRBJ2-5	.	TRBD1	CASSSLRTGGGETQYF	TGTGCCAGCAGCTCCCTCAGGACAGGGGGCGGAGAGACCCAGTACTTC
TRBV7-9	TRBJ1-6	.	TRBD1	CASSKGQSPYNSPLHF	TGTGCCAGCAGTAAGGGACAGTCCCCCTATAATTCACCCCTCCACTTT
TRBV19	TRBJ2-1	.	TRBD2	CASTPLAGHSYNEQFF	TGTGCCAGTACCCCACTAGCGGGGCACTCCTACAATGAGCAGTTCTTC
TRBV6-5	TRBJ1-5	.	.	CASRRQMGSNQPQHF	TGTGCCAGCAGGCGACAGATGGGCAGCAATCAGCCCCAGCATTTT
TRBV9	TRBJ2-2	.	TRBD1	CASNPDRGYWGVGELFF	TGTGCCAGCAACCCGGACAGGGGATATTGGGGCGTCGGGGAGCTGTTTTTT
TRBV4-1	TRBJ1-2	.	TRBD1	CASSQRSGTGTGYTF	TGCGCCAGCAGCCAACGCTCCGGGACAGGGACCGGCTACACCTTC
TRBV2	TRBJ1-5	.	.	CASSEAWGVTWQPQHF	TGTGCCAGCAGTGAAGCCTGGGGGGTCACTTGGCAGCCCCAGCATTTT
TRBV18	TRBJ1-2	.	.	CASSPGSGNYYGYTF	TGTGCCAGCTCACCAGGGTCAGGAAATTACTATGGCTACACCTTC
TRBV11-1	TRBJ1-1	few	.	CASSFSDGGTEAFF	TGTGCCAGCAGCTTCTCGGACGGGGGCACTGAAGCTTTCTTT
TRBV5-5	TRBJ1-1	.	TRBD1	CASSNQGANTEAFF	TGTGCCAGCAGTAATCAGGGGGCGAACACTGAAGCTTTCTTT
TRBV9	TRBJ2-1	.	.	CASSVSGAPGNEQFF	TGTGCCAGCAGCGTATCAGGGGCCCCGGGGAATGAGCAGTTCTTC
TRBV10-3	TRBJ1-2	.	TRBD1	CAIGGGAGYPNYTF	TGTGCCATTGGAGGGGGCGCCGGCTATCCTAACTACACCTTC
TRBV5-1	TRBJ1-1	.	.	CASSLGTVNTEAFF	TGCGCCAGCAGCTTGGGGACAGTGAACACTGAAGCTTTCTTT
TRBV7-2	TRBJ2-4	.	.	CASSLGVALAKNIQYF	TGTGCCAGCAGCTTAGGGGTAGCGTTAGCCAAAAACATTCAGTACTTC
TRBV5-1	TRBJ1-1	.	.	CASSPRGGLGTEAFF	TGCGCCAGCAGCCCCAGGGGCGGGTTGGGGACTGAAGCTTTCTTT
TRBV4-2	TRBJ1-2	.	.	CASRGFVLTANYGYTF	TGTGCCAGCAGAGGTTTTGTGCTGACAGCTAACTATGGCTACACCTTC
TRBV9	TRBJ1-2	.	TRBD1	CASSVDGRGQGDGYTF	TGTGCCAGCAGCGTAGACGGACGGGGACAGGGCGATGGCTACACCTTC
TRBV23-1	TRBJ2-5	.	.	CASSHREETQYF	TGCGCCAGCAGTCACAGGGAAGAGACCCAGTACTTC
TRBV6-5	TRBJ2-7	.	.	CASSYSGPGNYEQYF	TGTGCCAGCAGTTACTCGGGCCCGGGGAACTACGAGCAGTACTTC
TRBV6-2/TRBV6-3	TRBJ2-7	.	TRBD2	CASSPTRTRRSYEQYF	TGTGCCAGCAGCCCTACCCGGACTAGGAGGTCCTACGAGCAGTACTTC
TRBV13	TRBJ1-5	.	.	CASSERQANQPQHF	TGTGCCAGCAGCGAAAGACAGGCCAATCAGCCCCAGCATTTT
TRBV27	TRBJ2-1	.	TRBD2	CASSSGTSGYNEQFF	TGTGCCAGCAGTTCCGGGACTAGCGGTTACAATGAGCAGTTCTTC
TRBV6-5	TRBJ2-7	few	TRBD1	CASSQPGQNYEQYF	TGTGCCAGCAGTCAACCGGGACAGAACTACGAGCAGTACTTC
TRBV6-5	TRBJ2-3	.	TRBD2	CASSQGLAGLDTQYF	TGTGCCAGCAGCCAGGGACTAGCGGGGTTAGATACGCAGTATTTT
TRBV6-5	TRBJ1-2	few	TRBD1	CASSFLGGSGYTF	TGTGCCAGCAGTTTTTTAGGGGGCTCCGGCTACACCTTC
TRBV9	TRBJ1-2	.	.	CASSVGYRGGDYGYTF	TGTGCCAGCAGCGTAGGGTATAGGGGGGGCGACTATGGCTACACCTTC
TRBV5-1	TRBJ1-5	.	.	CASSLGANQPQHF	TGCGCCAGCAGCTTGGGGGCTAATCAGCCCCAGCATTTT
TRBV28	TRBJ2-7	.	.	CAMAGQPSYEQYF	TGTGCCATGGCGGGACAGCCTTCCTACGAGCAGTACTTC
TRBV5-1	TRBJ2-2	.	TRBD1	CASSLAGQGAGELFF	TGCGCCAGCAGCTTGGCAGGACAGGGGGCCGGGGAGCTGTTTTTT
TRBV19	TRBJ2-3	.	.	CATTDSLTTDTQYF	TGTGCCACAACGGACAGCTTAACAACAGATACGCAGTATTTT